The clone carrying this T cell receptor beta chain has a handful of counts. The antigen remains undetermined. The entirety of the isolated RNA underwent reverse transcription, so expressed TCRB transcripts were sequenced. Clones were read by immunoSEQ multiplex PCR, and TCRdb kept only the in-frame ones, dropping some. The sample has hundreds of thousands of clones, around 13% seen once. The data were obtained in a study of beta chain features in type 1 diabetes. Study-level background: Sorted cell examination encompassed over 90 million cells across all samples.

CDR1 and CDR2 from the germline V gene are LNHDA and SQIVND (reference sequence). The ends lost 7 bases at V and 6 bases at J; junction bases unmatched: 5. The CDR3 runs to 15 residues. Study conclusions and caveats: Reads derived from cDNA could over-represent cells showing high TCR expression. Patients' naive, central memory and regulatory TCRB repertoires appeared more alike than those of healthy donors.

This TCR was sampled from a man aged 18 to 29 in good health. J is TRBJ2-1 and V is TRBV19, with 14 bases that match TRBD2. The sequenced sample was naive CD4+ T cells from blood. CDR3 DNA sequence: TGTGCCAGTATCCAGACTAGCGGGGGGGGCAATGAGCAGTTCTTC. Translated: CASIQTSGGGNEQFF.